This paragraph reports one T cell receptor (beta chain). The repertoire was sequenced with immunoSEQ multiplex PCR; TCRdb's copy has only in-frame clones and lacks some. The sample contains approximately 75,000 clones, 92% of which appear only once. V lost 3 bases and J lost 1; bases outside the gene matches: 8. CDR1 is MRHNA, CDR2 SNTAGT, per germline. This CDR3 is built from 17 residues. This sample is drawn from a study of technical replicates of blood from a few donors. The receptor was isolated from a human donor in good health. Source material: T cells isolated from PBMCs. The genes are TRBV6-4 and TRBJ2-2, with 7 bases fitting TRBD2. The CDR3 protein is CASSDREAGWNTGELFF. CDR3 nucleotide sequence: TGTGCCAGCAGTGATCGGGAAGCGGGATGGAACACCGGGGAGCTGTTTTTT.